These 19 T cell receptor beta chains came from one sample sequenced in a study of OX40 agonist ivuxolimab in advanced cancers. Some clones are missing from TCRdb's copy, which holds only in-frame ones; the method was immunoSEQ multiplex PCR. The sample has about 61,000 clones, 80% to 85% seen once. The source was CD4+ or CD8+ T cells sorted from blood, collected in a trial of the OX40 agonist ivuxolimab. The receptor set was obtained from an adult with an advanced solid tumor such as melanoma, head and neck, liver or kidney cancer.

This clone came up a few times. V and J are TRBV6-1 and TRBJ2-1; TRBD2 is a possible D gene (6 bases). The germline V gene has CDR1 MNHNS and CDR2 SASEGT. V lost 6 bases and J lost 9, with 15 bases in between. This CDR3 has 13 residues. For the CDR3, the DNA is TGTGCCAGCAGCCCCGGTCGGGGAGGTGAGCAGTTCTTC. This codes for CASSPGRGGEQFF.

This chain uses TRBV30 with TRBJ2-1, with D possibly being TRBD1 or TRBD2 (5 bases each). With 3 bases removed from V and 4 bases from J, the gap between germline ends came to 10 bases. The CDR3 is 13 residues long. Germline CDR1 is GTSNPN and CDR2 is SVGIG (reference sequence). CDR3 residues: CAWSRGLYNEQFF. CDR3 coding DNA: TGTGCCTGGAGCCGGGGCCTATACAATGAGCAGTTCTTC.

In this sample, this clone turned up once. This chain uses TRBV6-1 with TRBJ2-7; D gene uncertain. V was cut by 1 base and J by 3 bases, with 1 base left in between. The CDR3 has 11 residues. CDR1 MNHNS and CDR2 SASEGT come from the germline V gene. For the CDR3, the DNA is TGTGCCAGCAGTGAAGGCTACGAGCAGTACTTC. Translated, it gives CASSEGYEQYF.

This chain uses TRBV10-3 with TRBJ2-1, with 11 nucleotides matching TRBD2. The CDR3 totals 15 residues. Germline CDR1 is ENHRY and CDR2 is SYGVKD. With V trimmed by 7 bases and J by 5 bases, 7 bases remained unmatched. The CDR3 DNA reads TGTGCCATCAAAGGGGCTAGCGGGGGGCACAATGAGCAGTTCTTC. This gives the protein CAIKGASGGHNEQFF.

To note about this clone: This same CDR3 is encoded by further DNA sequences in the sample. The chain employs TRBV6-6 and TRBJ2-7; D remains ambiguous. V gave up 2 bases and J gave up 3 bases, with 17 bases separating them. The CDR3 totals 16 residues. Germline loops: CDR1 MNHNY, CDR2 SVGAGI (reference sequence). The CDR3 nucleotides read TGTGCCAGCAGTTACGATGGCGGTGCGCTGAACTACGAGCAGTACTTC. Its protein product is CASSYDGGALNYEQYF.

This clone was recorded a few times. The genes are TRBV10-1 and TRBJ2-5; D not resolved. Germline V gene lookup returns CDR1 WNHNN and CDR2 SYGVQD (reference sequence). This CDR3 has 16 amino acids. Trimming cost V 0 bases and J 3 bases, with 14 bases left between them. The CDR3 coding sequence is TGCGCCAGCAGTGAGTCAAGAGGACGGTACAAAGAGACCCAGTACTTC. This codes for CASSESRGRYKETQYF.

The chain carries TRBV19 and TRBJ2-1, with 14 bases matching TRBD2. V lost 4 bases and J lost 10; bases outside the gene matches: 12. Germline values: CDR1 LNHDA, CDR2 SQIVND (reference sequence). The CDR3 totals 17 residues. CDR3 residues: CASSKTSGGALPDEQFF. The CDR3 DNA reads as TGTGCCAGTAGTAAGACTAGCGGGGGGGCCCTCCCCGACGAGCAGTTCTTC.

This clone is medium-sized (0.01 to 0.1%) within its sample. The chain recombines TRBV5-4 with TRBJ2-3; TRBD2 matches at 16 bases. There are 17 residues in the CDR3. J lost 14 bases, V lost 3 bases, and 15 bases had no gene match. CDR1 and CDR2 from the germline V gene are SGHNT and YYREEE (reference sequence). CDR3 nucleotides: TGTGCCAGCAGCTCCGACCCGGGACTAGCGGGGGGGCCCGCGGGGTATTTT. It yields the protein CASSSDPGLAGGPAGYF.

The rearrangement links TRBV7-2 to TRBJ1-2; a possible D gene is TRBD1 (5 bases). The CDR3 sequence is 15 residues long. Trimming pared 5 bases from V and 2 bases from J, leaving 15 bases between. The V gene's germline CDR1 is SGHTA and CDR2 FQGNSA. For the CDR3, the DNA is TGTGCCAGCAGCCTCCGGGACGGGTGGAACTATGGCTACACCTTC. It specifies CASSLRDGWNYGYTF.

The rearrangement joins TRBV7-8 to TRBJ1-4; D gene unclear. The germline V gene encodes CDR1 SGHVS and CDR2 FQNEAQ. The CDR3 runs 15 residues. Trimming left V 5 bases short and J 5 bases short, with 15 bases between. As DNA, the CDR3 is TGTGCCAGCAGCCCCACGAGGCTGACGAATGAAAAACTGTTTTTT. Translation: CASSPTRLTNEKLFF.

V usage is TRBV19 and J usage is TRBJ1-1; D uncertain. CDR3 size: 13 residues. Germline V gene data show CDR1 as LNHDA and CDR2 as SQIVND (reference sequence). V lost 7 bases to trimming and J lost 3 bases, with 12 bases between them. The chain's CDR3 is CASIRGMDTEAFF. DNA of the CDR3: TGTGCCAGTATCCGGGGTATGGACACTGAAGCTTTCTTT.

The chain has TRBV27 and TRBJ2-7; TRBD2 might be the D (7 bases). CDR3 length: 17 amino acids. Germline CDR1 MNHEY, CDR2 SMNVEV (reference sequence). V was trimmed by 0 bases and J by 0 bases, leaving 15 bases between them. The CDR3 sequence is CASSLSRGRGSSYEQYF. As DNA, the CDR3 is TGTGCCAGCAGTTTATCGAGAGGGAGGGGGAGCTCCTACGAGCAGTACTTC.

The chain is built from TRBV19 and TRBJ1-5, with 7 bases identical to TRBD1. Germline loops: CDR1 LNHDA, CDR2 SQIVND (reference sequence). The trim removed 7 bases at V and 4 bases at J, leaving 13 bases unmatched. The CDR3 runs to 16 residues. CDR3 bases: TGTGCCAGTAACGGCGGAAGGAGGGGGCCAAATCAGCCCCAGCATTTT. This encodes CASNGGRRGPNQPQHF.

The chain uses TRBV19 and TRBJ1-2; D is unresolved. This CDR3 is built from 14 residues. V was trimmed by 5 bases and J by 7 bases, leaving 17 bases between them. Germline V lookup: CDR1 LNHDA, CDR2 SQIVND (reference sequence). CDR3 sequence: CASSAVGPWGGYTF. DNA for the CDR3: TGTGCCAGTAGTGCAGTCGGGCCTTGGGGTGGCTACACCTTC.

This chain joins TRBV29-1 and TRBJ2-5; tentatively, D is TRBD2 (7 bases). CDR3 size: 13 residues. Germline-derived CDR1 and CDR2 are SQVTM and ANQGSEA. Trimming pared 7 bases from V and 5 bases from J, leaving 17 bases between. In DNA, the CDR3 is TGCAGCGCACGACGGGGGGCAGGGGAGACCCAGTACTTC. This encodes CSARRGAGETQYF.

The CDR3 reads CAWSPRAGLTQYF. The DNA for the CDR3 is TGTGCCTGGAGTCCCCGGGCGGGCTTGACCCAGTACTTC. The chain is built from TRBV30 and TRBJ2-5; D possibly corresponds to TRBD2 (5 bases). The CDR3 spans 13 residues. The V and J ends lost 2 bases and 7 bases respectively, with 14 bases between them. The germline V gene has CDR1 GTSNPN and CDR2 SVGIG (reference sequence). The full variable domain, its missing parts supplied by reference TRBV30 and TRBJ2-5, is SQTIHQWPATLVQPVGSPLSLECTVEGTSNPNLYWYRQAAGRGLQLLFYSVGIGQISSEVPQNLSASRPQDRQFILSSKKLLLSDSGFYLCAWSPRAGLTQYFGPGTRLLVL.

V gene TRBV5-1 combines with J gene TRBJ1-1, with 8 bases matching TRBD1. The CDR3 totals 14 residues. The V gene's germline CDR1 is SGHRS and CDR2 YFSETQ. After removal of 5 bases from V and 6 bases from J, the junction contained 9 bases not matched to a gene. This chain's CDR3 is CASRATGAAPEAFF. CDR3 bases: TGCGCCAGCAGGGCGACAGGGGCGGCCCCTGAAGCTTTCTTT.

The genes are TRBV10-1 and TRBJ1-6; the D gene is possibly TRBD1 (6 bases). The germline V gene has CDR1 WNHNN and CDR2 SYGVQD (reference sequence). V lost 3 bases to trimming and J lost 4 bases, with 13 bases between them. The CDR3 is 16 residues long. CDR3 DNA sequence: TGCGCCAGCAGTGACACAGGACAGTCTTATAATTCACCCCTCCACTTT. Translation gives CASSDTGQSYNSPLHF.

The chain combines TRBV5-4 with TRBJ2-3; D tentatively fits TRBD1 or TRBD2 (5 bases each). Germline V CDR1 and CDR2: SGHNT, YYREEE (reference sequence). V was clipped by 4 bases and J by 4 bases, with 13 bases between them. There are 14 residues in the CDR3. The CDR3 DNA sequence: TGTGCCAGCAGCCTCGTCGGGGCCGCAGATACGCAGTATTTT. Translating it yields CASSLVGAADTQYF. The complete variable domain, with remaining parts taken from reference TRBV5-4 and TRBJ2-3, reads ETGVTQSPTHLIKTRGQQVTLRCSSQSGHNTVSWYQQALGQGPQFIFQYYREEENGRGNFPPRFSGLQFPNYSSELNVNALELDDSALYLCASSLVGAADTQYFGPGTRLTVL.